Included here is one T cell receptor (beta chain) sequence, with context. What it binds is not known. The data derive from a study of cytomegalovirus exposure and HLA in healthy donors. In the study overall: Caucasian-associated ancestry cluster membership applied to approximately 84% of 398 genotyped donors.

Study-level points and caveats: In a later analysis, the majority of CMV-associated beta chains seemingly showed HLA restriction. It was approximately 170 TCR beta chains that were listed as cytomegalovirus-associated. Rarity held for most TCR sequences, but there were some public TCRs that occurred in many donors.

Amplification used 60 Vbeta primers and 13 Jbeta primers. Sequencing was performed with immunoSEQ multiplex PCR; in TCRdb, only in-frame clones are kept and a portion is missing. The sample comprises about 120,000 clones, about 68% of which are singletons, and around 3.9% rests with the top ten. CDR3 length equals 14 residues. The V end lost 6 bases, the J end lost 2 bases, and 14 bases lay between the germline ends. CDR1 MNHEY and CDR2 SVGAGI come from the germline V gene. V usage is TRBV6-5 and J usage is TRBJ2-7; a possible D gene is TRBD1 (6 bases). This clonotype was sampled from a middle-aged woman in good health and CMV-seropositive. Sequencing input: PBMCs. CDR3 DNA sequence: TGTGCCAGCAGAAGGGGACAACCCCCCTACGAGCAGTACTTC. Its protein is CASRRGQPPYEQYF.